The 5 T cell receptor beta chains below were found in one sample sequenced in a study of T cell responses to AZD1222 COVID-19 vaccine. Data came from immunoSEQ multiplex PCR; TCRdb stores just in-frame clones and leaves some out. The data hold over 120,000 clones, with approximately 86% observed a single time. Sample: peripheral blood, taken 28 days after the second AZD1222 dose. These receptors all stem from an adult who received the AZD1222 COVID-19 vaccine.

The chain links TRBV18 to TRBJ1-1, with unresolved D. Trimming shortened V by 6 bases and J by 2 bases, and 22 bases separated the two germline ends. The CDR3 contains 17 residues. The germline V gene encodes CDR1 KGHSH and CDR2 LQKENI. Here the CDR3 reads CASSSSGKGTGNTEAFF. The CDR3 DNA follows: TGTGCCAGCTCCTCCTCGGGCAAGGGAACTGGAAACACTGAAGCTTTCTTT.

The chain recombines TRBV3-1 (or the pseudogene TRBV3-2) with TRBJ1-1; D gene uncertain. The V end lost 1 base, the J end lost 3 bases, and 6 bases lay between the germline ends. The CDR3 contains 13 residues. The germline V gene has CDR1 LGHDT and CDR2 YNNKEL (reference sequence). CDR3 sequence: CASSQVRDTEAFF. CDR3 coding DNA: TGTGCCAGCAGCCAAGTCCGCGACACTGAAGCTTTCTTT.

This sequence joins TRBV7-8 and TRBJ2-1; the match to TRBD1 covers 10 bases. Germline V gene data show CDR1 as SGHVS and CDR2 as FQNEAQ. There are 17 residues in the CDR3. Germline trimming cut 5 bases from V and 7 bases from J; bases unmatched to any gene: 14. This CDR3 reads CASSLYVHGTGENEQFF. In DNA, the CDR3 is TGTGCCAGCAGCCTTTACGTTCACGGGACAGGGGAGAATGAGCAGTTCTTC.

J is TRBJ2-3 and V is TRBV5-1; 12 bases align to TRBD2. CDR1 is SGHRS, CDR2 YFSETQ, per germline. The length of the CDR3 is 15 residues. The V segment lost 7 bases and the J segment 2 bases; nucleotides outside the gene matches: 5. The CDR3 DNA sequence: TGCGCCAGCCGCACTAGCGGGGGGCCCACAGATACGCAGTATTTT. This encodes CASRTSGGPTDTQYF.

V usage is TRBV28 and J usage is TRBJ1-1; D uncertain. The CDR3 extends over 13 amino acids. CDR1 is MDHEN, CDR2 SYDVKM, per germline. Between the trimmed V and J ends, which lost 3 bases and 3 bases, there was a span of 8 bases. The CDR3 loop reads CASSLTLHTEAFF. The DNA for the CDR3 is TGTGCCAGCAGTTTGACACTTCACACTGAAGCTTTCTTT.